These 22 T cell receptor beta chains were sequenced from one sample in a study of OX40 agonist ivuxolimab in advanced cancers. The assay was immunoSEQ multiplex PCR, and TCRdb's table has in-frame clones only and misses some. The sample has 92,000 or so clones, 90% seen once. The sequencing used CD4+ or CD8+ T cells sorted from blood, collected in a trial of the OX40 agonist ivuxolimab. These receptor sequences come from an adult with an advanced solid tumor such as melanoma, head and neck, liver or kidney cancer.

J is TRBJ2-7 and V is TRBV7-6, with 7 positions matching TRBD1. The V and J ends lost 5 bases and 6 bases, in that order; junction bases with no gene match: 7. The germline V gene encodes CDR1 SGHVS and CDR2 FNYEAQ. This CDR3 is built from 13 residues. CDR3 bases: TGTGCCAGCAGCAGACGGACAGGAAGCGAGCAGTACTTC. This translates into CASSRRTGSEQYF.

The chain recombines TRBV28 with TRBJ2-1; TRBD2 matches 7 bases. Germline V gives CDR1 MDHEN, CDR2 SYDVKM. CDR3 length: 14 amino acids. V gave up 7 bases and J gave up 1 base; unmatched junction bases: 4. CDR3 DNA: TGTGCCAGCAAAGGGGAGGGGTCCTACAATGAGCAGTTCTTC. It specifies CASKGEGSYNEQFF.

DNA of the CDR3: TGTGCCTCGCGACAGGGCGGAAGCTCCTACAATGAGCAGTTCTTC. Amino acids: CASRQGGSSYNEQFF. The rearrangement links TRBV27 to TRBJ2-1; 7 nucleotides agree with TRBD1. Germline V lookup: CDR1 MNHEY, CDR2 SMNVEV (reference sequence). The V gene end was trimmed by 11 bases and the J gene end by 0 bases; junction bases not matched to a gene: 10. This CDR3 has 15 amino acids.

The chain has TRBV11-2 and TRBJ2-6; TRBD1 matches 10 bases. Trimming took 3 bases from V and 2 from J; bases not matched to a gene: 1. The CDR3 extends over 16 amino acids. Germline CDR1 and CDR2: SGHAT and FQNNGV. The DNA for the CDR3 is TGTGCCAGCAGCTTGGACAGGGGGACTGGGGCCAACGTCCTGACTTTC. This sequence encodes CASSLDRGTGANVLTF.

The CDR3 DNA is TGTGCCTGGGTAGAAACGGCCCCAGATACGCAGTATTTT. Encoded protein: CAWVETAPDTQYF. J is TRBJ2-3 and V is TRBV30; D call uncertain. The CDR3 totals 13 residues. In germline, CDR1 is GTSNPN, CDR2 SVGIG (reference sequence). With 5 bases removed from V and 4 bases from J, the gap between germline ends came to 13 bases.

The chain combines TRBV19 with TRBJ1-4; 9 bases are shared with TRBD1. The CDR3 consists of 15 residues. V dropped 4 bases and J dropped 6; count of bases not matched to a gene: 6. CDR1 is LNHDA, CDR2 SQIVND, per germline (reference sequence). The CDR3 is CASSSRGTGYEKLFF. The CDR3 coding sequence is TGTGCCAGTAGTAGCCGGGGGACAGGGTATGAAAAACTGTTTTTT. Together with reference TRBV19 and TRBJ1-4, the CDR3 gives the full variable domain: DGGITQSPKYLFRKEGQNVTLSCEQNLNHDAMYWYRQDPGQGLRLIYYSQIVNDFQKGDIAEGYSVSREKKESFPLTVTSAQKNPTAFYLCASSSRGTGYEKLFFGSGTQLSVL.

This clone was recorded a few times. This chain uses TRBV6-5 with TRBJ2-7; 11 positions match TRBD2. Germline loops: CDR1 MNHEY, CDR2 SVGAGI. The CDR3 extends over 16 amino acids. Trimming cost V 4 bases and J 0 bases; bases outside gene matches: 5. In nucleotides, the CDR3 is TGTGCCAGCAGTTCCTTAGCGGGAGGGAGCTCCTACGAGCAGTACTTC. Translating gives CASSSLAGGSSYEQYF.

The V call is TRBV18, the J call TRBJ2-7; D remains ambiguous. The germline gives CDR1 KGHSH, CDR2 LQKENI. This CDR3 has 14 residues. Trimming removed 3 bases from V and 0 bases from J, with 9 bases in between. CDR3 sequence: CASSPQRSSYEQYF. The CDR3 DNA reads TGTGCCAGCTCACCCCAACGGAGCTCCTACGAGCAGTACTTC.

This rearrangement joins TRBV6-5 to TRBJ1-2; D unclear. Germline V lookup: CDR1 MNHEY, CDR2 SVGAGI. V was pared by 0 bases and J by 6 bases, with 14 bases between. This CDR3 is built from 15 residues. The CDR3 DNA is TGTGCCAGCAGTTACTCGATCCTGAGGGAAGATGGCTACACCTTC. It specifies CASSYSILREDGYTF.

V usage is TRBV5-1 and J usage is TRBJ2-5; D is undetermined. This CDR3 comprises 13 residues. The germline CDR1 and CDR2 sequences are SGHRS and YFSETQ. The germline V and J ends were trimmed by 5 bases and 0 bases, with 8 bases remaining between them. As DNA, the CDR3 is TGCGCCAGCAGTCCTAGTAACCAAGAGACCCAGTACTTC. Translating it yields CASSPSNQETQYF.

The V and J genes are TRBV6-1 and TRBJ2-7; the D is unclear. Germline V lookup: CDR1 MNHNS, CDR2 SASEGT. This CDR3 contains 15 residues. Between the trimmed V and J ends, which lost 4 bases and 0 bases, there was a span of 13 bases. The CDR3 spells CASSVEGVSSYEQYF. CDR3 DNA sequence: TGTGCCAGCAGTGTGGAAGGAGTTTCCTCCTACGAGCAGTACTTC.

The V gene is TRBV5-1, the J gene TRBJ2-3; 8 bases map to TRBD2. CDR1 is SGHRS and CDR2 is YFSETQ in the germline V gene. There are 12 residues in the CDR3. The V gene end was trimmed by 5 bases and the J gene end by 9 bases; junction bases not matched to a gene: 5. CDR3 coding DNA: TGCGCCAGCAGGTCGGGGGGGATCACGCAGTATTTT. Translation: CASRSGGITQYF.

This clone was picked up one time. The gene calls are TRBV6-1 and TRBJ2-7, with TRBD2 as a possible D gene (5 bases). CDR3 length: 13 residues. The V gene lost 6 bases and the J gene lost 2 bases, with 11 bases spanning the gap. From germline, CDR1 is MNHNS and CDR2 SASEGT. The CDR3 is CASRPAEPYEQYF. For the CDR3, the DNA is TGTGCCAGCAGACCAGCGGAGCCCTACGAGCAGTACTTC.

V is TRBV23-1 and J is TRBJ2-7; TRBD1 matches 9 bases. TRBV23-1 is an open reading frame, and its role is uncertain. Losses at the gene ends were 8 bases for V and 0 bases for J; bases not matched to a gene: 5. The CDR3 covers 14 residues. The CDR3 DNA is TGCGCCAGCGGGACAGGGTTTTACTCCTACGAGCAGTACTTC. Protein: CASGTGFYSYEQYF.

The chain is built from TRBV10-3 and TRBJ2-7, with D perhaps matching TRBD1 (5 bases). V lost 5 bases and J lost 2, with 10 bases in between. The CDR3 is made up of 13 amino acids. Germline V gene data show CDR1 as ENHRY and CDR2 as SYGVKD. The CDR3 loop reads CAISLGQAYEQYF. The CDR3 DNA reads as TGTGCCATCAGTCTTGGACAAGCCTACGAGCAGTACTTC.

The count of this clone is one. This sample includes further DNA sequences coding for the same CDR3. Here the CDR3 reads CASSLITPPRELFF. CDR3 DNA: TGCGCCAGCAGCTTAATCACCCCACCGAGAGAGCTGTTTTTT. The chain links TRBV5-1 to TRBJ2-2; D is unclear. V was clipped by 2 bases and J by 11 bases, with 16 bases between them. Per germline, CDR1 SGHRS and CDR2 YFSETQ. The CDR3 consists of 14 residues.

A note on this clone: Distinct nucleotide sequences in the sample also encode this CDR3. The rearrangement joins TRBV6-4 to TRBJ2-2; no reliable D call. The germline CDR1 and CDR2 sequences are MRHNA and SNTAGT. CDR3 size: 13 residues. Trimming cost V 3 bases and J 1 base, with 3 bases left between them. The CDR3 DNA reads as TGTGCCAGCAGTGAGGGGAACACCGGGGAGCTGTTTTTT. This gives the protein CASSEGNTGELFF.

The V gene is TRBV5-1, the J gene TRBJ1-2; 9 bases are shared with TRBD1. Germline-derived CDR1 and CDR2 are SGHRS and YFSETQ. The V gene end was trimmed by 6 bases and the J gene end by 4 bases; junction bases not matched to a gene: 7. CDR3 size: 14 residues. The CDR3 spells CASNPGDRVYGYTF. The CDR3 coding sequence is TGCGCCAGCAACCCCGGGGACAGGGTCTATGGCTACACCTTC.

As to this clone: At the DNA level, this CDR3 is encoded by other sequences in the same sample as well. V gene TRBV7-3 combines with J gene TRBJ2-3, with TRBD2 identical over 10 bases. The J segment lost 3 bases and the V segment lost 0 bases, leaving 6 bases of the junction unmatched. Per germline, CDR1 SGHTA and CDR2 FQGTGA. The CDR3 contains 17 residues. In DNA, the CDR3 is TGTGCCAGCAGCTTAACTGCTAGCGGGAGTGGGACAGATACGCAGTATTTT. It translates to CASSLTASGSGTDTQYF.

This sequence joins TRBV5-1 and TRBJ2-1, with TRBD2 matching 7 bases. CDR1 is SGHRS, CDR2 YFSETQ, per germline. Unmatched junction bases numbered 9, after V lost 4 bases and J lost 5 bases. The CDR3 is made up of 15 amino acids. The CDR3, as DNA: TGCGCCAGCAGCACGTCCGGGACTACCAACAATGAGCAGTTCTTC. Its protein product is CASSTSGTTNNEQFF.

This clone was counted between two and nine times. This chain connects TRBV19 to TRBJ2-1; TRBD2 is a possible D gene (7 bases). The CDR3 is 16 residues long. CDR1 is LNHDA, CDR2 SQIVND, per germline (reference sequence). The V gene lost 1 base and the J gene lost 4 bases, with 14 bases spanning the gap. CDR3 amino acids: CASSIVAGAGYNEQFF. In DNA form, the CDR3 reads TGTGCCAGTAGTATAGTTGCGGGGGCGGGTTACAATGAGCAGTTCTTC.

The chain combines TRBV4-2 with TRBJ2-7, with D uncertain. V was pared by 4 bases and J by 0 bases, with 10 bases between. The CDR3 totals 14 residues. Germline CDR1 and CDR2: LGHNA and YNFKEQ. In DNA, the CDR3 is TGTGCCAGCAGCCTCGGGTCGAGCTCCTACGAGCAGTACTTC. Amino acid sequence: CASSLGSSSYEQYF.